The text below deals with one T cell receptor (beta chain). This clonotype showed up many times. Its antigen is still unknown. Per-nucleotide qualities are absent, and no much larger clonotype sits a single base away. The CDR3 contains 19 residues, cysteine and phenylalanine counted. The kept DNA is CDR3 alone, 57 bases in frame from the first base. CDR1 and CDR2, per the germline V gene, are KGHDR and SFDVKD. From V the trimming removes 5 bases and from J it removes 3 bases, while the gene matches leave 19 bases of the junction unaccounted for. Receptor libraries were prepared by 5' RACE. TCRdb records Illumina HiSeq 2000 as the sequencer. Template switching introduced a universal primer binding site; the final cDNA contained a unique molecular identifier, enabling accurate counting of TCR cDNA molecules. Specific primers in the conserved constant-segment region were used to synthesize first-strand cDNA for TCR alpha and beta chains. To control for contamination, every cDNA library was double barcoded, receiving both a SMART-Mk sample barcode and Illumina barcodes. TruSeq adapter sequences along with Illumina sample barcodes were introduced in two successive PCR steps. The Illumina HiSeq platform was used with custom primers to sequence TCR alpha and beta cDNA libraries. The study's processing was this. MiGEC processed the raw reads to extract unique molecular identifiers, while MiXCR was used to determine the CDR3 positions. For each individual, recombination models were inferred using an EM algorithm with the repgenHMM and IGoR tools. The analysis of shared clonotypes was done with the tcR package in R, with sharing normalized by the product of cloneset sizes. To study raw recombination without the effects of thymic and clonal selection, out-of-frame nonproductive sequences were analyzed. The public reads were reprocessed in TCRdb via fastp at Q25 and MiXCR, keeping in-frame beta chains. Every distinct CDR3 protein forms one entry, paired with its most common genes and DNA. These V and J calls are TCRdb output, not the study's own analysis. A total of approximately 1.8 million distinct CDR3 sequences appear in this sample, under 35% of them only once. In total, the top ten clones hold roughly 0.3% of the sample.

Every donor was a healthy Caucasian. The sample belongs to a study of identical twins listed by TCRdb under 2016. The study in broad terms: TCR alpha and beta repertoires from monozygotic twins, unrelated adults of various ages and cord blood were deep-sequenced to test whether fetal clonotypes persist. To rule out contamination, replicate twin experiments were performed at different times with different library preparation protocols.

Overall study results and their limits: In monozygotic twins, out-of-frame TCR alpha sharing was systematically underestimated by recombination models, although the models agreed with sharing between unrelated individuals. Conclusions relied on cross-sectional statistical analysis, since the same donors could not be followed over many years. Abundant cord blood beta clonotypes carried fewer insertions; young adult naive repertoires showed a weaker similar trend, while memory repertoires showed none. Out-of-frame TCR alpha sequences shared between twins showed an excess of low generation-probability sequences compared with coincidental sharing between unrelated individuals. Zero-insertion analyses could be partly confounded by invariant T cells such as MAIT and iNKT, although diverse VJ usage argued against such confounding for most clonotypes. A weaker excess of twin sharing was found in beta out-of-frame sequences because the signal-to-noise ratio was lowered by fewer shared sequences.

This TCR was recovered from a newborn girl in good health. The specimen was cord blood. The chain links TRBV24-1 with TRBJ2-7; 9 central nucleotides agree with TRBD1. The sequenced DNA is TGTGCCACCAGTGCAACAAAGGATGAGGGGACAGGGACATTCTACGAGCAGTACTTC. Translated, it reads CATSATKDEGTGTFYEQYF.